These T cell receptor beta chains were read from a single sample in a study of blood T cell repertoires in COVID-19. Sequencing was performed with immunoSEQ multiplex PCR; in TCRdb, only in-frame clones are kept and a portion is missing. The repertoire consists of around 140,000 clones, with approximately 80% occurring once and the leading ten covering roughly 10%. Sequencing was carried out using peripheral blood. The receptors were sampled from a man aged 55 to 70 with active or convalescent COVID-19. Both conserved end residues are part of each CDR3. A D gene is named only where the DNA matches it firmly. Expanded clones are given a class, and other clones once, few, many or no size at all.

size: .
D: .
V: TRBV19
J: TRBJ1-2
CDR3: CASSIDRYGYTF
DNA: TGTGCCAGTAGTATAGATCGGTACGGCTACACCTTC

size: .
D: .
V: TRBV5-1
J: TRBJ1-2
CDR3: CASSLAGFSNYYGYTF
DNA: TGCGCCAGCAGCTTAGCAGGGTTCAGTAACTACTATGGCTACACCTTC

size: once
D: TRBD2
V: TRBV11-3
J: TRBJ2-3
CDR3: CASSLGFLAVSTDTQYF
DNA: TGTGCCAGCAGCTTAGGGTTCCTAGCGGTGAGCACAGATACGCAGTATTTT

size: .
D: .
V: TRBV5-5
J: TRBJ2-7
CDR3: CASSFIWQGTYEQYF
DNA: TGTGCCAGCAGCTTCATTTGGCAGGGCACCTACGAGCAGTACTTC

size: .
D: TRBD1
V: TRBV6-5
J: TRBJ1-2
CDR3: CASSRNPRTGEGYTF
DNA: TGTGCCAGCAGTCGCAACCCCCGGACAGGGGAGGGCTACACCTTC

size: .
D: TRBD1
V: TRBV4-3
J: TRBJ1-1
CDR3: CASSQDGQGEGTEAFF
DNA: TGCGCCAGCAGCCAAGACGGACAGGGCGAGGGCACTGAAGCTTTCTTT

size: .
D: .
V: TRBV6-2/TRBV6-3
J: TRBJ2-4
CDR3: CASSYGRGGAKNIQYF
DNA: TGTGCCAGCAGTTACGGAAGGGGTGGGGCCAAAAACATTCAGTACTTC

size: .
D: .
V: TRBV11-3
J: TRBJ1-1
CDR3: CASSISGASGTEAFF
DNA: TGTGCCAGCAGCATCTCGGGCGCGTCGGGGACTGAAGCTTTCTTT

size: once
D: TRBD2
V: TRBV7-2
J: TRBJ2-3
CDR3: CASSLLLAGVGTDTQYF
DNA: TGTGCCAGCAGCTTACTACTAGCGGGAGTGGGCACAGATACGCAGTATTTT

size: .
D: .
V: TRBV18
J: TRBJ1-2
CDR3: CASSPSTGSYGYTF
DNA: TGTGCCAGCTCACCTTCAACAGGGTCATATGGCTACACCTTC

size: once
D: TRBD2
V: TRBV7-2
J: TRBJ2-2
CDR3: CASSFSGSTGELFF
DNA: TGTGCCAGCAGCTTTAGCGGGAGTACCGGGGAGCTGTTTTTT

size: .
D: TRBD1
V: TRBV7-9
J: TRBJ1-2
CDR3: CASSQPETGASIYGYTF
DNA: TGTGCCAGCAGCCAACCTGAGACAGGGGCGAGTATCTATGGCTACACCTTC

size: .
D: .
V: TRBV28
J: TRBJ1-1
CDR3: CASSFQVNTEAFF
DNA: TGTGCCAGCAGTTTTCAGGTGAACACTGAAGCTTTCTTT

size: .
D: .
V: TRBV2
J: TRBJ1-1
CDR3: CASSEGSGGLYTEAFF
DNA: TGTGCCAGCAGTGAAGGGTCAGGTGGTTTGTACACTGAAGCTTTCTTT